This TCR beta chain was captured by sequencing in a study of T cell responses to AZD1222 COVID-19 vaccine. Study observations and caveats: Among AZD1222 vaccinees, only 5 to 7 were seropositive at baseline.

In regard to this clone: Antigen unknown.

Pooling of second doses given at about 4 or about 12 weeks was done. The V segment lost 4 bases and the J segment 6 bases; nucleotides outside the gene matches: 7. Per germline, CDR1 KGHSH and CDR2 LQKENI. The CDR3 is 16 amino acids. Data came from immunoSEQ multiplex PCR; TCRdb stores just in-frame clones and leaves some out. The table lists approximately 100,000 clones, 70% to 90% of them singletons. This TCR was sampled from an adult who received the AZD1222 COVID-19 vaccine. Source: peripheral blood, taken 28 days after the second AZD1222 dose. The V gene is TRBV18, the J gene TRBJ1-5; 12 bases agree with TRBD1. CDR3 amino acids: CASSRAGQGASQPQHF. In DNA form, the CDR3 reads TGTGCCAGCTCACGTGCGGGACAGGGGGCCTCTCAGCCCCAGCATTTT. Looking up the rest from reference TRBV18 and TRBJ1-5 gives the full variable domain: NAGVMQNPRHLVRRRGQEARLRCSPMKGHSHVYWYRQLPEEGLKFMVYLQKENIIDESGMPKERFSAEFPKEGPSILRIQQVVRGDSAAYFCASSRAGQGASQPQHFGDGTRLSIL.